This note documents a single TCR beta chain sequence. Its specificity is not known. The sample's time point: newly diagnosed GD, antithyroid drugs for less than 3 months. RNA isolated from PBMCs was used to make the TCR library. American Thyroid Association guidelines defined Graves' disease diagnosis. Recruitment took place at an endocrinology department in Xi'an, China. Both iRepertoire HTBI primers and Arm-PCR of CDR3 regions were used to build the TCR beta libraries. Each CDR3 protein gets one entry after TCRdb re-called the multiplex PCR reads with MiXCR. The top ten hold about a sixth of the sample, which has approximately 400,000 distinct CDR3 sequences, 15% seen once. This entry belongs to a study of regulatory T cells in long-lasting Graves disease. Study-wide results and caveats: TRBV28 was favored in persistent disease, as were TRBJ1-2 and TRBJ2-5.

The trim removed 5 bases at V and 4 bases at J, leaving 10 bases unmatched. The CDR3 is 15 amino acids. Germline V gene lookup returns CDR1 SEHNR and CDR2 FQNEAQ (reference sequence). This same sample was also part of a study on T cells in Graves' hyperthyroidism and ophthalmopathy. That work adds: Initially, a first-round RT-PCR of the TCR CDR3 employed the HTBI primer set.

Sequencing was performed on peripheral blood mononuclear cells (PBMCs), taken at new diagnosis, from a patient treated with antithyroid drugs. The receptor was isolated from a woman under 40 with Graves disease. The rearrangement uses TRBV7-9 and TRBJ2-7; TRBD1 matches 8 bases. This chain's CDR3 is CASSRGQGAQYEQYF. CDR3 DNA sequence: TGTGCCAGCAGCCGCGGGCAGGGGGCTCAGTACGAGCAGTACTTC.